This T cell receptor beta chain came from a study of technical replicates of blood from a handful of donors. The CDR3 spans 14 residues. Germline CDR1 is MNHNY and CDR2 is SVGAGI (reference sequence). Germline trimming cut 7 bases from V and 0 bases from J; bases unmatched to any gene: 2. Repertoires were generated with immunoSEQ multiplex PCR, while TCRdb's copy carries only in-frame clones and drops some. The sample holds roughly 80,000 clones, approximately 91% seen once. This clone was detected once. The sequenced sample was T cells isolated from PBMCs. The V gene is TRBV6-6, the J gene TRBJ2-2; TRBD2 aligns across 7 bases. The receptor was isolated from a human donor in good health. The CDR3 sequence: CASISGANTGELFF. The CDR3 nucleotides are TGTGCCAGCATCAGCGGGGCGAACACCGGGGAGCTGTTTTTT.